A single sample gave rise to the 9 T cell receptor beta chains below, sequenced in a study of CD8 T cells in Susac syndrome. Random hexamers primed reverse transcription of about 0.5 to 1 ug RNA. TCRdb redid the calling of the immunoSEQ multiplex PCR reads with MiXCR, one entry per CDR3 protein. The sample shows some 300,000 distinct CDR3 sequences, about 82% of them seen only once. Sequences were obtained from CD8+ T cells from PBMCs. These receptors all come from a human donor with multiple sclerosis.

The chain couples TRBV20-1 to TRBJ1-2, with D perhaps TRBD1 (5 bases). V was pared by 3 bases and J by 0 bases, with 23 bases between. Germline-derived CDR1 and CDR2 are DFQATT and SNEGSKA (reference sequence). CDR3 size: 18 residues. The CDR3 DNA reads TGCAGTGCTAGGGGTATCTGGGGGAGAACTTCAGCTAACTATGGCTACACCTTC. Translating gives CSARGIWGRTSANYGYTF.

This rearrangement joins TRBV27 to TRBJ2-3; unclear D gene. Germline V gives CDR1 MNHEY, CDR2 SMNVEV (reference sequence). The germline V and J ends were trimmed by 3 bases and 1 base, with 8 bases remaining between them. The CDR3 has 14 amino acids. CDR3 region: CASSLARGTDTQYF. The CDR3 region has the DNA TGTGCCAGCAGTTTGGCTAGAGGCACAGATACGCAGTATTTT.

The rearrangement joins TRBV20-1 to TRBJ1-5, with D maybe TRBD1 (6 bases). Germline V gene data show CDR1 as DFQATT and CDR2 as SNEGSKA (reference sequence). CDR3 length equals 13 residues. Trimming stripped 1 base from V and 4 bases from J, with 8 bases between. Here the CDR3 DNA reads TGCAGTGCTAGAGCAACAGGGAATCAGCCCCAGCATTTT. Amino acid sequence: CSARATGNQPQHF.

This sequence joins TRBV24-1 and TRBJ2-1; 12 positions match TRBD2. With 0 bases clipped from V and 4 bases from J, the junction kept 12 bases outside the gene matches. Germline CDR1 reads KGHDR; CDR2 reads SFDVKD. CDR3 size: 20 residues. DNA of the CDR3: TGTGCCACCAGTGATTTGCGCGCTAGCGGGAGGGCGTTGGGATACAATGAGCAGTTCTTC. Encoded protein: CATSDLRASGRALGYNEQFF.

CDR3 nucleotide sequence: TGTGCCAGCATGGGACCCAGGGGCTATGGCTACACCTTC. This translates into CASMGPRGYGYTF. The chain uses TRBV6-1 and TRBJ1-2, with D possibly matching TRBD1 (6 bases). V lost 7 bases and J lost 4, with 13 bases in between. Per germline, CDR1 MNHNS and CDR2 SASEGT. This CDR3 has 13 residues.

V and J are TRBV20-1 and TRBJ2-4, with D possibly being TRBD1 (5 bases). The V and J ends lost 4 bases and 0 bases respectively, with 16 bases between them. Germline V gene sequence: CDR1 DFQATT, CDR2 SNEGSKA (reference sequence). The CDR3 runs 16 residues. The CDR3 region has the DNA TGCAGTGCTATCTCCCAGGACACAGTAGCCAAAAACATTCAGTACTTC. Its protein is CSAISQDTVAKNIQYF.

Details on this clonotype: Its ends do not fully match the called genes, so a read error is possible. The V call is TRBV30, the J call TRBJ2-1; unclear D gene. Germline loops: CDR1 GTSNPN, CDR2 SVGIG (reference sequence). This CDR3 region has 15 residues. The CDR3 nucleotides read TGTGCCTGGAGTGTAGAAAGTCGCGGAGTACCCTTCAGTCGTTTC. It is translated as CAWSVESRGVPFSRF. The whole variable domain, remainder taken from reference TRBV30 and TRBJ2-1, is SQTIHQWPATLVQPVGSPLSLECTVEGTSNPNLYWYRQAAGRGLQLLFYSVGIGQISSEVPQNLSASRPQDRQFILSSKKLLLSDSGFYLCAWSVESRGVPFSRFGPGTRLTVL.

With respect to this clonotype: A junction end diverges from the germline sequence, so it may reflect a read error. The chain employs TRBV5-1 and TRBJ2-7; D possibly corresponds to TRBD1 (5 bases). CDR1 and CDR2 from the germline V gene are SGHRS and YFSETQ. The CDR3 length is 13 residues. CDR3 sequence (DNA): TGCACCAGCAGAGCAGACAGCTCCTACGAGCAGTACTTC. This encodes CTSRADSSYEQYF.

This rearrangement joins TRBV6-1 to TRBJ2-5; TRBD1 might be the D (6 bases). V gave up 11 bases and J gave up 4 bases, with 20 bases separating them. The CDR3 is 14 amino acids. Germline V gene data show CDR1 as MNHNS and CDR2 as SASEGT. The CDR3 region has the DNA TGTGCCGGGTCAGCTGCAGGGGATAGAGAGACCCAGTACTTC. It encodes CAGSAAGDRETQYF.